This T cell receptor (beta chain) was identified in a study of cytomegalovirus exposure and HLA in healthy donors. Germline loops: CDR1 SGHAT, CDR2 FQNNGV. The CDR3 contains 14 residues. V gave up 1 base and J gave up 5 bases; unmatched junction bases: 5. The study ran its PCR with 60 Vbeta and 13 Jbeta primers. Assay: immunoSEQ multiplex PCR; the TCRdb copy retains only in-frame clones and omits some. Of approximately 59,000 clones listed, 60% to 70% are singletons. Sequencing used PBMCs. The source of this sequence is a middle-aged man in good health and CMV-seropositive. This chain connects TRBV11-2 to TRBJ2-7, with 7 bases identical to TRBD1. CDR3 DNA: TGTGCCAGCAGCTTAGTCGGACAGGCCCACGAGCAGTACTTC. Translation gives CASSLVGQAHEQYF.